The TCR beta chain described here comes from a study of blood T cell repertoires in COVID-19. Study-wide context: Donors in the United States, Italy and Spain gave samples during acute or convalescent COVID-19. From T cells, B-cell-depleted T cells, or PBMCs came the material, which was cDNA or gDNA.

The study assigned cohorts using participant-reported clinical history. Cohort 3 donors counted as recovered after two negative PCRs, clearance, or resolved symptoms. The CDR3 loop spans 14 amino acids. Germline V CDR1 and CDR2: MGHRA, YSYEKL. Trimming removed 2 bases at V and 0 bases at J, with 6 bases between. TCRdb's table, derived via immunoSEQ multiplex PCR, lists solely in-frame clones and lacks some. This table holds fewer than 450,000 clones, over 75% found once. Sequenced material: PBMCs or T cells enriched from blood (not recorded which). The origin of this receptor is a woman under 40 who had recovered from COVID-19. The rearrangement links TRBV4-1 to TRBJ2-3; D is undetermined. Here the CDR3 DNA reads TGCGCCAGCAGCCAAACGACTAGCACAGATACGCAGTATTTT. It translates to CASSQTTSTDTQYF.